The clone carrying this T cell receptor (beta chain) has more than one count but fewer than ten. Its antigen is currently unknown. Researchers took RNA transcripts and amplified the TCR beta CDR3 regions from them. The HTBI primer set served for first-round RT-PCR of the TCR CDR3. TCRdb itself ran the multiplex PCR reads through MiXCR, one entry per CDR3 protein. Found here are a few hundred thousand distinct CDR3 sequences, around 20% of them singletons; the top ten hold 26%. Trimming at V came to 5 bases and at J to 2 bases, leaving 7 bases not matched to a gene. The length of the CDR3 is 14 residues. Germline V lookup: CDR1 GTSNPN, CDR2 SVGIG (reference sequence). The data derive from a study of T cells in Graves' hyperthyroidism and ophthalmopathy. On the study more broadly: Peripheral blood was secured at the point of initial diagnosis, before any treatment. Points from the study as a whole: Ophthalmopathy, as predicted by the model, came a median around 6 months after the prediction. Blood held most thyroid clonotypes expanded above 0.001 frequency.

V usage is TRBV30 and J usage is TRBJ1-1, with TRBD1 identical over 8 bases. This TCR derives from a man younger than 35 with Graves' hyperthyroidism. Sequencing was carried out using blood. This CDR3 is CAWGQGFGNTEAFF. DNA of the CDR3: TGTGCCTGGGGACAGGGATTTGGCAACACTGAAGCTTTCTTT.